The present entry profiles one T cell receptor beta chain with its context. The data originate from a study of Ad26.COV2.S vaccination and SARS-CoV-2 variants. In germline, CDR1 is MNHNS, CDR2 SASEGT. CDR3 size: 16 residues. With V trimmed by 0 bases and J by 4 bases, 3 bases remained unmatched. Treatment indicated: around 19 received Ad26.COV2.S at low or high dose, single or two shots; roughly five received placebo; per-sample allocation not given. Day 63 after the first injection of vaccine or placebo was the sampling time. TCRdb's table, derived via immunoSEQ multiplex PCR, lists solely in-frame clones and lacks some. The repertoire holds 500,000 or so clones, with 89% as singletons.

The sample here was peripheral blood, taken in a trial of Ad26.COV2.S vaccine versus placebo. The receptor's source is a person between 18 and 60 years old who received the Ad26.COV2.S COVID-19 vaccine or a placebo. This chain joins TRBV6-1 and TRBJ2-7, with 13 positions matching TRBD2. CDR3 coding DNA: TGTGCCAGCAGTGAAGCGCGGACTAGCGGGGGATACGAGCAGTACTTC. It encodes CASSEARTSGGYEQYF.